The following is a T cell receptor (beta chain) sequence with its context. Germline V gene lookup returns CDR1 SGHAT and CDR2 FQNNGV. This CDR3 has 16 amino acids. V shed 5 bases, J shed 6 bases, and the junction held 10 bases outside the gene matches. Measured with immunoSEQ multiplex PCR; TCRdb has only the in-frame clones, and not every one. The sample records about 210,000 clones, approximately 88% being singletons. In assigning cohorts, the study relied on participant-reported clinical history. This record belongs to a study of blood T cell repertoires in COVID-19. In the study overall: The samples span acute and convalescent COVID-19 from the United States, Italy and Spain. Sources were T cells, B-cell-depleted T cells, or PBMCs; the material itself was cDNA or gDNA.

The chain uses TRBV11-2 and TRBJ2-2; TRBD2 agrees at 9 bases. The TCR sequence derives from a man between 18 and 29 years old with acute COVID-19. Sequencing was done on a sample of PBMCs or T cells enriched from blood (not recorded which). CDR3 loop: CASSPALASGAGELFF. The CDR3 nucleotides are TGTGCCAGCAGCCCGGCCCTGGCTAGCGGGGCCGGGGAGCTGTTTTTT. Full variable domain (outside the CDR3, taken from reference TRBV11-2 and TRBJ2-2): EAGVAQSPRYKIIEKRQSVAFWCNPISGHATLYWYQQILGQGPKLLIQFQNNGVVDDSQLPKDRFSAERLKGVDSTLKIQPAKLEDSAVYLCASSPALASGAGELFFGEGSRLTVL.